These 9 T cell receptor beta chains were sequenced from one sample in a study of immune characterization of retroperitoneal liposarcoma. TCRdb analysed the PCR reads with MiXCR anew, one entry per CDR3 protein. Of 15,000 or so distinct CDR3 sequences in the sample, less than 55% are singletons; the top ten hold approximately 13%. Sequenced input: tumor tissue. Source of these receptors: a female donor with retroperitoneal liposarcoma.

The genes are TRBV6-6 and TRBJ2-5, with 8 bases aligning to TRBD2. The J call may be mistaken, given a closer DNA end match to TRBJ2-7. The CDR3 is 14 amino acids. Germline-derived CDR1 and CDR2 are MNHNY and SVGAGI (reference sequence). The CDR3 here is CASTVSGVAYEQYF. In DNA, the CDR3 is TGTGCCAGCACCGTTAGCGGGGTCGCCTACGAGCAGTACTTC.

A single count supports this clonotype. This chain joins TRBV7-4 and TRBJ2-1; D unclear. The germline CDR1 and CDR2 sequences are SGHVT and SQSDAQ. Trimming took 1 base from V and 10 from J, leaving 11 bases between them. The CDR3 is made up of 13 amino acids. This CDR3 reads CASSLENGYEQFF. The CDR3 DNA is TGTGCCAGCAGCTTAGAAAATGGTTACGAGCAGTTCTTC.

This clonotype was picked up many times. V and J are TRBV6-1 and TRBJ1-1; no definite D call. Per germline, CDR1 MNHNS and CDR2 SASEGT. V lost 1 base to trimming and J lost 4 bases, with 16 bases between them. CDR3 length equals 16 residues. CDR3 sequence reads: CASSEGWLGVATEAFF. DNA of the CDR3: TGTGCCAGCAGTGAAGGGTGGTTAGGAGTTGCCACTGAAGCTTTCTTT.

The chain is built from TRBV11-1 and TRBJ2-7; D may be TRBD2 (5 bases). The CDR3 spans 14 residues. Trimming removed 5 bases from V and 3 bases from J, with 14 bases in between. Germline V gene sequence: CDR1 SGHAT, CDR2 FQDESV (reference sequence). The CDR3 protein is CASSLTPSLYEQYF. CDR3 DNA: TGTGCCAGCAGCCTAACTCCTAGCCTCTACGAGCAGTACTTC.

The genes are TRBV27 and TRBJ2-1; 7 positions agree with TRBD2. The assigned J gene may be wrong: the sequence end matches TRBJ2-7 better. The CDR3 loop spans 16 amino acids. Germline lookup yields CDR1 MNHEY and CDR2 SMNVEV (reference sequence). This chain's CDR3 is CASSPIELASSYEQYF. In DNA, the CDR3 is TGTGCCAGCAGTCCTATAGAACTAGCGAGCTCCTACGAGCAGTACTTC.

Only a few counts were recorded for this clonotype. The chain joins TRBV12-3 or TRBV12-4 to TRBJ2-2, with 7 bases matching TRBD2. The V gene end was trimmed by 7 bases and the J gene end by 4 bases; junction bases not matched to a gene: 6. The CDR3 has 14 amino acids. The CDR3: CASILGGVTGELFF. The CDR3 DNA sequence: TGTGCCAGCATCCTTGGGGGGGTCACCGGGGAGCTGTTTTTT.

Of note for this clonotype: The limits of the CDR3 on the DNA are not certain, so only TCRdb's listed CDR3 is given. The chain links TRBV7-5 to TRBJ2-2; TRBD2 is the table's D call and was not checked against the DNA. TRBV7-5 is recorded as a pseudogene. With termini counted, the CDR3 has 22 amino acids. CDR3 residues: CISVPEAKTSGRANRDTGELFF.

CDR3 sequence: CASSSTLNTGELFF. CDR3 DNA sequence: TGTGCCAGCAGCTCGACCCTAAACACCGGGGAGCTGTTTTTT. This chain links TRBV7-3 with TRBJ2-2; D remains unclear. Germline loops: CDR1 SGHTA, CDR2 FQGTGA. Trimming took off 4 bases at V and 2 bases at J, with 8 bases between the two ends. This CDR3 spans 14 amino acids. The full variable domain, completed using reference TRBV7-3 and TRBJ2-2, is GAGVSQTPSNKVTEKGKYVELRCDPISGHTALYWYRQSLGQGPEFLIYFQGTGAADDSGLPNDRFFAVRPEGSVSTLKIQRTERGDSAVYLCASSSTLNTGELFFGEGSRLTVL.

This rearrangement joins TRBV6-1 to TRBJ2-3, with 11 bases that match TRBD2. CDR1 and CDR2 (germline): MNHNS, SASEGT. This CDR3 contains 16 residues. V shed 0 bases and J 2 bases; nucleotides not matched to a gene: 1. For the CDR3, the DNA is TGTGCCAGCAGTGAAGCTAGCGGGGGGGCCACAGATACGCAGTATTTT. Residues: CASSEASGGATDTQYF.